Sequencing of this T cell receptor beta chain was carried out in a study of glioma-infiltrating T cells. Study-level results: Very few CDR3 sequences were shared between tissue and blood.

This clonotype showed up just a few times. Its specificity is not known. Germline V gene sequence: CDR1 SGHVS, CDR2 FQNEAQ. The CDR3 contains 17 residues. V shed 0 bases, J shed 2 bases, and the junction held 8 bases outside the gene matches. TCR alpha and beta CDR3 regions were amplified from RNA using iRepertoire nested multiplex PCR. For one-step reverse transcription and amplification, 100-400 ng of tissue mRNA or PBMC total RNA was used. Each CDR3 protein gets one entry after TCRdb re-called the multiplex PCR reads with MiXCR. The data hold about 180,000 distinct CDR3 sequences, with about 47% observed a single time.

What was sequenced was glioma tissue, nonneoplastic brain tissue, or PBMCs (not recorded which). This chain links TRBV7-8 with TRBJ1-2; TRBD1 agrees at 8 bases. This receptor was obtained from a human donor with low-grade glioma or glioblastoma, undergoing nonglioma brain surgery, or in good health (not recorded which). CDR3 protein: CASSLAASTGANYGYTF. The CDR3 bases are TGTGCCAGCAGCTTAGCTGCCTCGACAGGGGCAAACTATGGCTACACCTTC.